A selection of T cell receptor beta chains follows, all from one sample in a study of CD8 T cells in ankylosing spondylitis. TCRdb independently ran MiXCR on the 5' RACE reads; one entry per CDR3 protein. The table records about 340,000 distinct CDR3 sequences, roughly 8% of them present only once. Sequenced input: blood, either unsorted or a sorted T cell fraction (not recorded which). These receptors all stem from a male donor with ankylosing spondylitis. Both conserved end residues are part of each CDR3. The order of the fields is D gene, V gene, J gene, clone size, CDR3 DNA, CDR3 protein. D genes are given only for firm matches. Size is omitted from some rows. Given values are once, few, many or a class for expanded clones.

D gene: TRBD2; V gene: TRBV12-3/TRBV12-4; J gene: TRBJ2-2; clone size: few; CDR3 DNA: TGTGCCAGCAGGAAGACCGTTTTAGCGGGACCCACCGGGGAGCTGTTTTTT; CDR3 protein: CASRKTVLAGPTGELFF
D gene: .; V gene: TRBV29-1; J gene: TRBJ2-1; clone size: many; CDR3 DNA: TGCAGCGTTGAGGCAGAATACAATGAGCAGTTCTTC; CDR3 protein: CSVEAEYNEQFF
D gene: TRBD1; V gene: TRBV10-3; J gene: TRBJ2-7; clone size: .; CDR3 DNA: TGTGCCATCAGTGAGTCTGGCGGACAGGGAGACTACGAGCAGTACTTC; CDR3 protein: CAISESGGQGDYEQYF
D gene: TRBD2; V gene: TRBV5-1; J gene: TRBJ2-7; clone size: many; CDR3 DNA: TGCGCCAGCAGCCCGGGACTAGCGGGAGGGCTCTACGAGCAGTACTTC; CDR3 protein: CASSPGLAGGLYEQYF
D gene: TRBD2; V gene: TRBV3-1; J gene: TRBJ2-5; clone size: few; CDR3 DNA: TGTGCCAGCAGCCCTAGCGATAGCGGGATATTGGAGACCCAGTACTTC; CDR3 protein: CASSPSDSGILETQYF
D gene: .; V gene: TRBV5-6; J gene: TRBJ2-1; clone size: .; CDR3 DNA: TGTGCCAGCAGCCCGGTGGGGGGCGATGAGCAGTTCTTC; CDR3 protein: CASSPVGGDEQFF
D gene: TRBD2; V gene: TRBV27; J gene: TRBJ2-1; clone size: few; CDR3 DNA: TGTGCCAGCAGTCCCATTAGCGGGAGGGCATTCATTAATGAGCAGTTCTTC; CDR3 protein: CASSPISGRAFINEQFF
D gene: .; V gene: TRBV12-3/TRBV12-4; J gene: TRBJ2-6; clone size: many; CDR3 DNA: TGTGCCAGCAGGGAGTCCTCTGGGGCCAACGTCCTGACTTTC; CDR3 protein: CASRESSGANVLTF
D gene: .; V gene: TRBV29-1; J gene: TRBJ2-7; clone size: few; CDR3 DNA: TGCAGCGTTATGCCTGGGGCCTACGAGCAGTACTTC; CDR3 protein: CSVMPGAYEQYF
D gene: TRBD2; V gene: TRBV7-3; J gene: TRBJ2-1; clone size: .; CDR3 DNA: TGTGCCAGCAGCTTAAGACCCCCGTTAGCGGGAGCATTAGGTGAGCAGTTCTTC; CDR3 protein: CASSLRPPLAGALGEQFF
D gene: TRBD2; V gene: TRBV6-1; J gene: TRBJ2-1; clone size: .; CDR3 DNA: TGTGCCAGCTTGGGACTAGCGGGAGGAAATGAGCAGTTCTTC; CDR3 protein: CASLGLAGGNEQFF
D gene: TRBD2; V gene: TRBV28; J gene: TRBJ2-1; clone size: few; CDR3 DNA: TGTGCCAGCAGTTTCCATTTTCAGGTAGCGGGAGGCCTCTACAATGAGCAGTTCTTC; CDR3 protein: CASSFHFQVAGGLYNEQFF
D gene: .; V gene: TRBV29-1; J gene: TRBJ1-2; clone size: many; CDR3 DNA: TGCAGCGTTGAGACGGTGGCCTCATCCGGCTACACCTTC; CDR3 protein: CSVETVASSGYTF
D gene: TRBD2; V gene: TRBV6-5; J gene: TRBJ2-3; clone size: .; CDR3 DNA: TGTGCCAGCAGTTCGGGGCGGGAGACCGGGGATACGCAGTATTTT; CDR3 protein: CASSSGRETGDTQYF
D gene: .; V gene: TRBV6-1; J gene: TRBJ2-5; clone size: few; CDR3 DNA: TGTGCCACCAGCCCGGGCAGGGGAGGAGAGACCCAGTACTTC; CDR3 protein: CATSPGRGGETQYF
D gene: TRBD1; V gene: TRBV6-1; J gene: TRBJ2-2; clone size: few; CDR3 DNA: TGTGCCAGCAGTCCCGCTCGGACAGGGTGGACCGGGGAGCTGTTTTTT; CDR3 protein: CASSPARTGWTGELFF
D gene: .; V gene: TRBV29-1; J gene: TRBJ2-1; clone size: many; CDR3 DNA: TGCAGCGGGCGCCGACTTGTAAATGAGCAGTTCTTC; CDR3 protein: CSGRRLVNEQFF
D gene: .; V gene: TRBV20-1; J gene: TRBJ2-5; clone size: few; CDR3 DNA: TGCAGTGCTAGAGATGCCCGGGAGTTACAAGGAGAGACCCAGTACTTC; CDR3 protein: CSARDARELQGETQYF
D gene: .; V gene: TRBV7-8; J gene: TRBJ1-6; clone size: .; CDR3 DNA: TGTGCCAGCAGACGCGCGGAGGGGCCCCTCCACTTT; CDR3 protein: CASRRAEGPLHF
D gene: .; V gene: TRBV10-3; J gene: TRBJ1-1; clone size: .; CDR3 DNA: TGTGCCATCAGTGTACTCCCGAGGGACACTGAAGCTTTCTTT; CDR3 protein: CAISVLPRDTEAFF
D gene: TRBD2; V gene: TRBV20-1; J gene: TRBJ2-7; clone size: .; CDR3 DNA: TGCAGTGCTTTAGCGGGAGTATTGTCCTACGAGCAGTACTTC; CDR3 protein: CSALAGVLSYEQYF
D gene: .; V gene: TRBV29-1; J gene: TRBJ2-7; clone size: many; CDR3 DNA: TGCAGCGCCTGGGGTTCATTCGAGCAGTACTTC; CDR3 protein: CSAWGSFEQYF
D gene: TRBD2; V gene: TRBV20-1; J gene: TRBJ2-3; clone size: few; CDR3 DNA: TGCAGTGCACACGGGTCTCCCAGCGGGGAGACCTTT; CDR3 protein: CSAHGSPSGETF
D gene: TRBD2; V gene: TRBV5-6; J gene: TRBJ2-7; clone size: .; CDR3 DNA: TGTGCCAGCAGCTCTCCGGGACTAGAAGAGCAGTACTTC; CDR3 protein: CASSSPGLEEQYF
D gene: TRBD2; V gene: TRBV2; J gene: TRBJ2-7; clone size: .; CDR3 DNA: TGTGCCAGCAGTGAATGGGGGATCATTAGCGGGAGGGCCGCTTACGAGCAGTACTTC; CDR3 protein: CASSEWGIISGRAAYEQYF
D gene: .; V gene: TRBV28; J gene: TRBJ2-7; clone size: .; CDR3 DNA: TGTGCCAGCAGCGCCGACGGGGAGCAGTACTTC; CDR3 protein: CASSADGEQYF
D gene: TRBD1; V gene: TRBV4-3; J gene: TRBJ2-5; clone size: few; CDR3 DNA: TGCGCCAGCAGCCAAGTTACCAGGTCAGGGGGAGAGACCCAGTACTTC; CDR3 protein: CASSQVTRSGGETQYF
D gene: .; V gene: TRBV2; J gene: TRBJ2-1; clone size: many; CDR3 DNA: TGTGCCAGCAGTCAGACGGGTGAGCAGTTCTTC; CDR3 protein: CASSQTGEQFF
D gene: TRBD2; V gene: TRBV7-9; J gene: TRBJ2-3; clone size: .; CDR3 DNA: TGTGCCAGCAGCCCGGGACGGGGGGTGGATACGCAGTATTTT; CDR3 protein: CASSPGRGVDTQYF
D gene: TRBD2; V gene: TRBV9; J gene: TRBJ2-1; clone size: .; CDR3 DNA: TGTGCCATCAGCGTGATAGGGACTAGCGTCAATGAGCAGTTCTTC; CDR3 protein: CAISVIGTSVNEQFF
D gene: TRBD2; V gene: TRBV20-1; J gene: TRBJ2-7; clone size: .; CDR3 DNA: TGCAGTGCGACCTACTCCCAGCGGGAGATCCCCTACGAGCAGTACTTC; CDR3 protein: CSATYSQREIPYEQYF
D gene: .; V gene: TRBV10-3; J gene: TRBJ1-1; clone size: few; CDR3 DNA: TGTGCCATCAGTGATTGGGAGCTCGGGGAAGCTTTCTTT; CDR3 protein: CAISDWELGEAFF
D gene: .; V gene: TRBV12-3/TRBV12-4; J gene: TRBJ1-2; clone size: .; CDR3 DNA: TGTGCCAGCAGCTTGAGATCGGGCTACACCTTC; CDR3 protein: CASSLRSGYTF
D gene: .; V gene: TRBV6-2/TRBV6-3; J gene: TRBJ2-7; clone size: few; CDR3 DNA: TGTGCCAGCCGGGCGATCAGTAGAAACGAGCAGTACTTC; CDR3 protein: CASRAISRNEQYF
D gene: TRBD2; V gene: TRBV29-1; J gene: TRBJ2-5; clone size: many; CDR3 DNA: TGCAGCGTTGGGACTAGCGGGAGTCTAGAGACCCAGTACTTC; CDR3 protein: CSVGTSGSLETQYF
D gene: TRBD2; V gene: TRBV9; J gene: TRBJ2-1; clone size: .; CDR3 DNA: TGTGCCAGCACCCCGGGACTAGCGGGAGTGGGGGTTAAGGGTAATGAGCAGTTCTTC; CDR3 protein: CASTPGLAGVGVKGNEQFF
D gene: TRBD1; V gene: TRBV9; J gene: TRBJ1-3; clone size: few; CDR3 DNA: TGTGCCAGCAGCGAGACAGGGGCGGAGGGAAACACCATATATTTT; CDR3 protein: CASSETGAEGNTIYF
D gene: .; V gene: TRBV7-3; J gene: TRBJ2-3; clone size: few; CDR3 DNA: TGTGCCAGCAGCTTAACCCGTCTTCTCAGTCGATCTAGCACAGATACGCAGTATTTT; CDR3 protein: CASSLTRLLSRSSTDTQYF